One and the same sample provided the 8 T cell receptor beta chains below, sequenced in a study of T cells in Graves' hyperthyroidism and ophthalmopathy. Amplification yielded TCR beta CDR3 regions, with RNA transcripts as the source. TCR CDR3 regions were first amplified by RT-PCR with HTBI primers. From the multiplex PCR reads, TCRdb called clonotypes with MiXCR, one entry per CDR3 protein. The sample yields about 260,000 distinct CDR3 sequences, around 15% seen once. The sample taken for sequencing was blood. All receptors come from a woman younger than 30 with Graves' ophthalmopathy.

This clonotype has a handful of counts. The chain is built from TRBV5-1 and TRBJ1-1; possible D gene TRBD1, 5 bases. The CDR3 totals 17 residues. Trimming removed 0 bases from V and 0 bases from J, with 15 bases in between. Germline V gene lookup returns CDR1 SGHRS and CDR2 YFSETQ. CDR3 DNA sequence: TGCGCCAGCAGCTTGGGTAGGGGTTCGGGATTGAACACTGAAGCTTTCTTT. Its protein product is CASSLGRGSGLNTEAFF.

This clonotype was counted many times. This sequence joins TRBV2 and TRBJ2-3, with TRBD2 identical over 8 bases. CDR1 and CDR2 from the germline V gene are SNHLY and FYNNEI. The V segment lost 6 bases and the J segment 0 bases; nucleotides outside the gene matches: 11. This CDR3 comprises 17 residues. The CDR3 sequence is CASRAVLAGTSTDTQYF. CDR3 DNA: TGTGCCAGCAGGGCCGTGTTAGCGGGGACTAGCACAGATACGCAGTATTTT.

In this sample, this clonotype turned up a few times. The chain is built from TRBV10-2 and TRBJ2-2; D could derive from TRBD1 or TRBD2 (6 bases each). Germline lookup yields CDR1 WSHSY and CDR2 SAAADI. The CDR3 is 17 amino acids. Between the trimmed V and J ends, which lost 3 bases and 0 bases, there was a span of 14 bases. CDR3 sequence: CASSDEHREANTGELFF. The CDR3 coding sequence is TGCGCCAGCAGTGACGAACACAGGGAGGCGAACACCGGGGAGCTGTTTTTT.

This clonotype came up many times. The V call is TRBV29-1, the J call TRBJ1-1, with D possibly being TRBD1 (6 bases). Germline CDR1 SQVTM, CDR2 ANQGSEA. The CDR3 contains 15 residues. V was pared by 0 bases and J by 1 base, with 12 bases between. CDR3 bases: TGCAGCGTTGAAGATGGGGGGCGAAGGAACACTGAAGCTTTCTTT. Translated: CSVEDGGRRNTEAFF. Combining the CDR3 with reference TRBV29-1 and TRBJ1-1 gives the whole variable domain SAVISQKPSRDICQRGTSLTIQCQVDSQVTMMFWYRQQPGQSLTLIATANQGSEATYESGFVIDKFPISRPNLTFSTLTVSNMSPEDSSIYLCSVEDGGRRNTEAFFGQGTRLTVV.

This clonotype showed up many times. The V and J genes are TRBV12-5 and TRBJ1-4; tentatively, D is TRBD1 (6 bases). The CDR3 loop spans 19 amino acids. CDR1 is LGHNT and CDR2 is FRNRAP in the germline V gene. V was trimmed by 0 bases and J by 8 bases, leaving 25 bases between them. CDR3: CASGLVLLRQELDGEKLFF. In DNA, the CDR3 is TGTGCTAGTGGTTTGGTACTTCTTCGACAGGAACTTGATGGGGAAAAACTGTTTTTT.

This clonotype was picked up many times. The chain recombines TRBV7-2 with TRBJ1-2, with D uncertain. Deletions cut 0 bases from V and 5 bases from J, with 10 bases between. This CDR3 has 14 residues. Looked up from germline, CDR1 is SGHTA and CDR2 is FQGNSA. The chain's CDR3 is CASSLAGGTYGYTF. The CDR3 DNA reads as TGTGCCAGCAGCTTAGCTGGCGGAACTTATGGCTACACCTTC.

The chain links TRBV11-2 to TRBJ2-3; D is possibly TRBD1 (6 bases). Germline-derived CDR1 and CDR2 are SGHAT and FQNNGV. This CDR3 contains 13 residues. V dropped 5 bases and J dropped 7 bases, with 13 bases sitting between them. The CDR3 nucleotides are TGTGCCAGCAGCATCTCCGGGACACATACGCAGTATTTT. It encodes CASSISGTHTQYF.

The J gene is TRBJ2-7, the V gene TRBV20-1, with D perhaps given as TRBD1 or TRBD2 (5 bases each). Trimming shortened V by 3 bases and J by 3 bases, and 9 bases separated the two germline ends. CDR1 is DFQATT, CDR2 SNEGSKA, per germline (reference sequence). This CDR3 has 12 amino acids. Here the CDR3 DNA reads TGCAGTGCTAGCCCGGGGCTCTACGAGCAGTACTTC. Its protein is CSASPGLYEQYF.